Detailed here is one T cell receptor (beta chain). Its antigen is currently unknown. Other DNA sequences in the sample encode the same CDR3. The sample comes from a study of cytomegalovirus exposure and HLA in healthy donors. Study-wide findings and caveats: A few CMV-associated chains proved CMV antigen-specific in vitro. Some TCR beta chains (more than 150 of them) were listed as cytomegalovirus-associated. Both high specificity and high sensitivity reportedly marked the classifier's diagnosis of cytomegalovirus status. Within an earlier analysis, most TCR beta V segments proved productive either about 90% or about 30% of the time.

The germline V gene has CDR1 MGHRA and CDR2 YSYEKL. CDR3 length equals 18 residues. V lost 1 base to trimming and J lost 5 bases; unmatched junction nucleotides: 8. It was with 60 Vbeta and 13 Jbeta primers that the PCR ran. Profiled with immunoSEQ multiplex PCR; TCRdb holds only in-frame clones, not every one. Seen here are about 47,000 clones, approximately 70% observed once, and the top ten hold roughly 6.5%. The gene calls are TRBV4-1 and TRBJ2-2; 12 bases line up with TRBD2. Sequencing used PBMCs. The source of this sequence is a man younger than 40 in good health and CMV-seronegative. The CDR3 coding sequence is TGCGCCAGCAGCCAAGGGGGACTAGCGGGCGTCGGGACCGGGGAGCTGTTTTTT. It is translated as CASSQGGLAGVGTGELFF.